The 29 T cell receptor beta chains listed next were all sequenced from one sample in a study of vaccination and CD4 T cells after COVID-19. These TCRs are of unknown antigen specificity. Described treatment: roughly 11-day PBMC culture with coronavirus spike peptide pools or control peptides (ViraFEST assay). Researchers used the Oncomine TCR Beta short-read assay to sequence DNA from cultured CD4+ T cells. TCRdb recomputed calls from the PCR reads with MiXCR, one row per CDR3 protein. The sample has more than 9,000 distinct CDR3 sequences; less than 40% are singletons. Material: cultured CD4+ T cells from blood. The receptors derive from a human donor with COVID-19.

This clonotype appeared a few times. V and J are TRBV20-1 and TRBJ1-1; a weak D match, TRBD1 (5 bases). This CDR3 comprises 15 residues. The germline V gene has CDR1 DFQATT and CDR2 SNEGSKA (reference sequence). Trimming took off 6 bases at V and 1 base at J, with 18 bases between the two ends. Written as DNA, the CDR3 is TGCAGTGCAAAAAACGGGGGTAGTTCGAACACTGAAGCTTTCTTT. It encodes CSAKNGGSSNTEAFF.

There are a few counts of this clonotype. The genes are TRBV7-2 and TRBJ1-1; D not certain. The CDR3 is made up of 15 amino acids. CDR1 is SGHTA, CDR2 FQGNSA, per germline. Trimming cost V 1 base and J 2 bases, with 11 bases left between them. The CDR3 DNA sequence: TGTGCCAGCAGCTTAGTGGATGACTCTAACACTGAAGCTTTCTTT. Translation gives CASSLVDDSNTEAFF.

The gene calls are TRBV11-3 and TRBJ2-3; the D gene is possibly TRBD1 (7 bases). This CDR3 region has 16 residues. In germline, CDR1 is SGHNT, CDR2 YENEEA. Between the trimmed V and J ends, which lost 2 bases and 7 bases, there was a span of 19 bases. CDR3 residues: CASSLIDGGQLHTQYF. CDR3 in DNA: TGTGCCAGCAGCTTAATAGACGGGGGACAGCTGCATACGCAGTATTTT.

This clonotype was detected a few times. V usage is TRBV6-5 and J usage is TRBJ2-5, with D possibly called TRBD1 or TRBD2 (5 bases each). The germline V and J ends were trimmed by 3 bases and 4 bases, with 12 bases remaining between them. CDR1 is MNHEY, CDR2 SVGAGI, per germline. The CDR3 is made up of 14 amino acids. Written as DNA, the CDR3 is TGTGCCAGCAGTTATATTACGGGGCCAGAGACCCAGTACTTC. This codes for CASSYITGPETQYF.

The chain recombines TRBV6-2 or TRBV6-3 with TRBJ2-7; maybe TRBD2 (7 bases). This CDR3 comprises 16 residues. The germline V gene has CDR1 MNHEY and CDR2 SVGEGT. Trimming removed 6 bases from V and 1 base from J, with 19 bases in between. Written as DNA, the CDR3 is TGTGCCAGCAGAACCGGTGGGGGGGCCCGGTCCTACGAGCAGTACTTC. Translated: CASRTGGGARSYEQYF.

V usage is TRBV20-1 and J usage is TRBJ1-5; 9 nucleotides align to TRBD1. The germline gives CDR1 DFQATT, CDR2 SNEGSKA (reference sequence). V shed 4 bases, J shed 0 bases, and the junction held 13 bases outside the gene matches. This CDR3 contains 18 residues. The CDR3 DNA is TGCAGTGCTAATTTTCCGGGACAGGGAATCACTAGCAATCAGCCCCAGCATTTT. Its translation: CSANFPGQGITSNQPQHF.

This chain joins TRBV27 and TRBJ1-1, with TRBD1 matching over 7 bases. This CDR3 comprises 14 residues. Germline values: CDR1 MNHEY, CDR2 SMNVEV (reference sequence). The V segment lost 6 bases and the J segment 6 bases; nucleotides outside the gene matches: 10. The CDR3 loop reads CASRPGTAPAEAFF. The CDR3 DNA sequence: TGTGCCAGCAGACCCGGGACAGCTCCTGCTGAAGCTTTCTTT.

The CDR3 sequence: CASSLDRGLSGYTF. CDR3 sequence (DNA): TGTGCCAGCAGCTTAGACAGGGGGCTAAGTGGCTACACCTTC. The chain combines TRBV5-4 with TRBJ1-2, with 10 bases matching TRBD1. Germline V gives CDR1 SGHNT, CDR2 YYREEE (reference sequence). The CDR3 covers 14 residues. After removal of 2 bases from V and 7 bases from J, the junction contained 5 bases not matched to a gene.

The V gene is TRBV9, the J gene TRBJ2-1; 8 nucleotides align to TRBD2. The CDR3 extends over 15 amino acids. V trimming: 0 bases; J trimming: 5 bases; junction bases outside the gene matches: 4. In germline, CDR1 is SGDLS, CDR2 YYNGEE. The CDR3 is CASSVGTSLNNEQFF. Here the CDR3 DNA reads TGTGCCAGCAGCGTAGGGACTAGCCTTAACAATGAGCAGTTCTTC.

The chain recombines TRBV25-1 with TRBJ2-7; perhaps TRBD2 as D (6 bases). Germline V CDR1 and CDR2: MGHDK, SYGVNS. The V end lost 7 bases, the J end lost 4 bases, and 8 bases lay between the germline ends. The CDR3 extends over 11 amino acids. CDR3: CASTGVYEQYF. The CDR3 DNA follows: TGTGCCAGCACGGGGGTGTACGAGCAGTACTTC.

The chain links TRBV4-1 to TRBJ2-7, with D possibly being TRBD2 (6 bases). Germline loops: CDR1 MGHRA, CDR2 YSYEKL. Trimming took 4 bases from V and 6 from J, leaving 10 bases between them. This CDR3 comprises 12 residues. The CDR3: CASSRLVFEQYF. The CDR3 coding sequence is TGCGCCAGCAGCCGACTAGTTTTCGAGCAGTACTTC.

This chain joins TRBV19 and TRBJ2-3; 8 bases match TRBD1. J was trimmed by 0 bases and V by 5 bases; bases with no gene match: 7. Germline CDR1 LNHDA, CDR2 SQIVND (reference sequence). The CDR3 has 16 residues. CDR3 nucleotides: TGTGCCAGTAGTCCCTGGGGACAGGCCAGCACAGATACGCAGTATTTT. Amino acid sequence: CASSPWGQASTDTQYF.

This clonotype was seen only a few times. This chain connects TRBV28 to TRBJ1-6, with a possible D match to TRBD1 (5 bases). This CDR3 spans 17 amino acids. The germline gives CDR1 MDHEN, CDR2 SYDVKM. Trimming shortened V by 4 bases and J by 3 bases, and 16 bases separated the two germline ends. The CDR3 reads CASSSTGTGGYNSPLHF. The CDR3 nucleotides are TGTGCCAGCAGTTCCACCGGGACTGGGGGCTATAATTCACCCCTCCACTTT.

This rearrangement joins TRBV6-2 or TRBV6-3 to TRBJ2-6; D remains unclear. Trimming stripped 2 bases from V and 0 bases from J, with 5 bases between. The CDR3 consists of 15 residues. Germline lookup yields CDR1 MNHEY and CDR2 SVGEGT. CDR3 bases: TGTGCCAGCAGTTACGGGAACTCTGGGGCCAACGTCCTGACTTTC. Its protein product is CASSYGNSGANVLTF.

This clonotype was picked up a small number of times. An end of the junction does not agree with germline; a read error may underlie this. The CDR3 reads CASSIAGHGQPQHF. As DNA, the CDR3 is TGTGCCAGTAGCATAGCAGGTCATGGGCAGCCCCAGCATTTT. The V call is TRBV19, the J call TRBJ1-5; D uncertain. The CDR3 has 14 amino acids. Looked up from germline, CDR1 is LNHDA and CDR2 is SQIVND (reference sequence).

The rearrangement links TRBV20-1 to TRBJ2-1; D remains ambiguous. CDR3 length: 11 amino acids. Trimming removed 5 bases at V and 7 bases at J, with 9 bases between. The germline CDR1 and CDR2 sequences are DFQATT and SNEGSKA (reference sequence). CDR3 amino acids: CSAEAQNEQFF. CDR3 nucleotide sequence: TGCAGTGCTGAAGCTCAGAATGAGCAGTTCTTC.

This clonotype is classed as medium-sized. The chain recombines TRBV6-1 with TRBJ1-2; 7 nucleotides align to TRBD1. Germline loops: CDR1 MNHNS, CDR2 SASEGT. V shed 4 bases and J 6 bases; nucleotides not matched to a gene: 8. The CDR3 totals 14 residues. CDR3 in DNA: TGTGCCAGCAGTGTCAACAGGGGTGGGGATGGCTACACCTTC. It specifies CASSVNRGGDGYTF.

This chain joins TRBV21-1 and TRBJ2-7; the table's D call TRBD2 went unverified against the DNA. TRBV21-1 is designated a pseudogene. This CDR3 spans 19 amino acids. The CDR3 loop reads CASSRGTSGGLWPSREQYF. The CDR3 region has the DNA TGTGCCAGCAGCAGAGGGACTAGCGGGGGGCTATGGCCGTCGCGGGAGCAGTACTTC.

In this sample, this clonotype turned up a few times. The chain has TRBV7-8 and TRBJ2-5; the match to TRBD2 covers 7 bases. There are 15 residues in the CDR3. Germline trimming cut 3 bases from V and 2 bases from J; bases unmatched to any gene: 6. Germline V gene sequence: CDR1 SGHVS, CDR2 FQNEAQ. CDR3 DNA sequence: TGTGCCAGCAGCTTGGACGGGACTAAGCAAGAGACCCAGTACTTC. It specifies CASSLDGTKQETQYF.

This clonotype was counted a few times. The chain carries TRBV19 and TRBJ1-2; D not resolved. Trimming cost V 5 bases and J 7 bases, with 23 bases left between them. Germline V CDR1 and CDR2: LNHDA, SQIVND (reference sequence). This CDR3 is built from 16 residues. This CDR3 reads CASSLGRSADARGYTF. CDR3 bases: TGTGCCAGTAGTTTAGGACGCTCTGCTGATGCTCGTGGCTACACCTTC.

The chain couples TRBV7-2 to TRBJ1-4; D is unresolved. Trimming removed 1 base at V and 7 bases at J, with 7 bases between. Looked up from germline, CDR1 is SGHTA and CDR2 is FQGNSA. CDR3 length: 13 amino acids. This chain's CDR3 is CASSLGWGEKLFF. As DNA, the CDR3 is TGTGCCAGCAGCTTAGGGTGGGGTGAAAAACTGTTTTTT.

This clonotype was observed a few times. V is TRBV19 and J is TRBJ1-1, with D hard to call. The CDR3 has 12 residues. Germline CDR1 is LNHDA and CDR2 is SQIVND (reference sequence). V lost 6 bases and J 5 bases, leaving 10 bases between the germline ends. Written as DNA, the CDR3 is TGTGCCAGTAGCCCGGGGAGGACTGAAGCTTTCTTT. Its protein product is CASSPGRTEAFF.

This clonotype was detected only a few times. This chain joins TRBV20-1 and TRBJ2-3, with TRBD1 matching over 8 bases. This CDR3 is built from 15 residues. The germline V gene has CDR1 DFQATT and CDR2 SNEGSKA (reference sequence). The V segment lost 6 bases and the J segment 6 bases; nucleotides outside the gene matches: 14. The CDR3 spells CSAPQRTGMTDTQYF. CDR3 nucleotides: TGCAGTGCCCCTCAGCGGACAGGGATGACGGATACGCAGTATTTT.

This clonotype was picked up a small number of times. CDR3 amino acids: CSASRLAGVGELFF. CDR3 bases: TGCAGTGCTAGCCGACTAGCGGGGGTTGGGGAGCTGTTTTTT. V gene TRBV20-1 combines with J gene TRBJ2-2, with TRBD2 identical over 12 bases. Germline-derived CDR1 and CDR2 are DFQATT and SNEGSKA (reference sequence). The CDR3 sequence is 14 residues long. V dropped 3 bases and J dropped 8; count of bases not matched to a gene: 4.

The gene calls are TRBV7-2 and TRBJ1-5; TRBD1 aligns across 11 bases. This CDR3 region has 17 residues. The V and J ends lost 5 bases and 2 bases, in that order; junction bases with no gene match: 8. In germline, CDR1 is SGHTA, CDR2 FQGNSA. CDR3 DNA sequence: TGTGCCAGCAGCCTGGACAGGGGGCGTTCGGGCAATCAGCCCCAGCATTTT. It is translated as CASSLDRGRSGNQPQHF. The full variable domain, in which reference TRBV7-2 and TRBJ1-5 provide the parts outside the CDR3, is GAGVSQSPSNKVTEKGKDVELRCDPISGHTALYWYRQSLGQGLEFLIYFQGNSAPDKSGLPSDRFSAERTGGSVSTLTIQRTQQEDSAVYLCASSLDRGRSGNQPQHFGDGTRLSIL.

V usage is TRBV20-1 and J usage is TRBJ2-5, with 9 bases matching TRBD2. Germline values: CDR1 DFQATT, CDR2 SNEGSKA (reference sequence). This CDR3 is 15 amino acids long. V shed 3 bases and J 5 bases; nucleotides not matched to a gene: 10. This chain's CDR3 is CSASWSAGGFETQYF. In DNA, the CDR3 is TGCAGTGCTAGTTGGTCGGCGGGGGGGTTCGAGACCCAGTACTTC.

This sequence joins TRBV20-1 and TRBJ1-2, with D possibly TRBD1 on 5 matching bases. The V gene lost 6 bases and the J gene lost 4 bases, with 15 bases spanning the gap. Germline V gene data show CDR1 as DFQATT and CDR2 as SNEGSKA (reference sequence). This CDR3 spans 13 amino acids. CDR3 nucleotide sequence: TGCAGTGCGGCTAGGGACGGGGGCTATGGCTACACCTTC. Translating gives CSAARDGGYGYTF.

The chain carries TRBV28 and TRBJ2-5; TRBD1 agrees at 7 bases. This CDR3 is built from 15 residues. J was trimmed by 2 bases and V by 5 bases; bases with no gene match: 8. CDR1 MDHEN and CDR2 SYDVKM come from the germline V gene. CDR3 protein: CASSPQGVPQETQYF. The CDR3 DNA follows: TGTGCCAGCAGTCCTCAGGGGGTCCCACAAGAGACCCAGTACTTC.

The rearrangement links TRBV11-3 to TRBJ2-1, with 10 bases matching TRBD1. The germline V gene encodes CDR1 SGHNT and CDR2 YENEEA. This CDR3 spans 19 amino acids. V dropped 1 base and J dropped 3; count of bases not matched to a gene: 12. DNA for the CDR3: TGTGCCAGCAGCTTAGGCGGGACAGGGGTATCGGGGGACTACAATGAGCAGTTCTTC. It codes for CASSLGGTGVSGDYNEQFF.